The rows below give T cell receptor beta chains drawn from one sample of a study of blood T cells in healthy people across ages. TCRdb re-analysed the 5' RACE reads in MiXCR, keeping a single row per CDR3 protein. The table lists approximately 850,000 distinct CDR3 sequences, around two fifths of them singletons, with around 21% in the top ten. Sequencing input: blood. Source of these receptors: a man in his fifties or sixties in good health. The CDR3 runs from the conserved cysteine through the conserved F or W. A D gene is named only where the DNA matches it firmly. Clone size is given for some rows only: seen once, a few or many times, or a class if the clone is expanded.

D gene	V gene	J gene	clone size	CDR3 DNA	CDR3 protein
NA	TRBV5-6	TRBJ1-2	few	TGTGCCAGCAGCTTGTTCGAGCGGGAAATCTATGGCTACACCTTC	CASSLFEREIYGYTF
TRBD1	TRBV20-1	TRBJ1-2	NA	TGCAGTGCTGGAGACGGCGGACAGGGCGCGGGCTACACCTTC	CSAGDGGQGAGYTF
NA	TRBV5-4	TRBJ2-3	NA	TGTGCCAGCAGCCCTGACGCAACCTGGGGGGGGGCCGGCACAGATACGCAGTATTTT	CASSPDATWGGAGTDTQYF
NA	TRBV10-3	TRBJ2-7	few	TGTGCCGCACACGGGACGGGCCCAACTTACGAGCAGTACTTC	CAAHGTGPTYEQYF
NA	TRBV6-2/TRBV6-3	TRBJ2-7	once	TGTGCCAGCAGTTACTCGGCTGGCCGAGGATACGAGCAGTACTTC	CASSYSAGRGYEQYF
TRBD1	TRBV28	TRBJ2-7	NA	TGTGTCAGTCGACAGGGGGCCTACGAGCAGTACTTC	CVSRQGAYEQYF
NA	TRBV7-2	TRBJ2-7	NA	TGTGCCAGCAGCTCCGGGGGATTAGCCTACGAGCAGTACTTC	CASSSGGLAYEQYF
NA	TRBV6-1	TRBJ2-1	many	TGTGCCAGCAGTGAATTGGCCTTCAATGAGCAGTTCTTC	CASSELAFNEQFF
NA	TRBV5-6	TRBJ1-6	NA	TGTGCCAGCAGTGACCGGGACAAGGATTCACCCCTCCACTTT	CASSDRDKDSPLHF
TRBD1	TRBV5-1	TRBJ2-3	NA	TGCGCCAGCAGCTGGGGGACAGGTGAGGGGGATACGCAGTATTTT	CASSWGTGEGDTQYF
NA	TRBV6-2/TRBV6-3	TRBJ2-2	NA	TGTGCCAGCAGTTACTCTGGGAGTTACGGGGAGCTGTTTTTT	CASSYSGSYGELFF
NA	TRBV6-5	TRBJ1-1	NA	TGTGCCAGCAGTTACTCGAGGTTCTTGAACACTGAAGCTTTCTTT	CASSYSRFLNTEAFF
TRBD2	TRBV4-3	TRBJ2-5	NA	TGCGCCAGCAGCCAGACCCTACTAGCGGGGGCCCAAGAGACCCAGTACTTC	CASSQTLLAGAQETQYF
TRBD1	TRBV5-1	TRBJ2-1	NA	TGCGCCAGCAGAGCTCTGGACAGGATCAATGAGCAGTTCTTC	CASRALDRINEQFF
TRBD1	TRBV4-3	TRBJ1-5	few	TGCGCCAGCAGCCTTAAGACAGGGGCGGCCCAGCCCCAGCATTTT	CASSLKTGAAQPQHF
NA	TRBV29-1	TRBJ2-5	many	TGCAGCGTGGAAACACGGTTGGAGGAGACCCAGTACTTC	CSVETRLEETQYF
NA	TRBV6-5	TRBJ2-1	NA	TGTGCCAGCAGTCAGGGGACTGAGCAGTTCTTC	CASSQGTEQFF
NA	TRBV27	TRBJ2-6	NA	TGTGCCAGCAGTTCCTACGGGACATCTGGGGCCAACGTCCTGACTTTC	CASSSYGTSGANVLTF
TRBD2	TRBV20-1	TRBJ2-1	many	TGCAGTGCTAGAGATGGACTAGCGGGTAATGAGCAGTTCTTC	CSARDGLAGNEQFF
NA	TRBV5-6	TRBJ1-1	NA	TGTGCCAGCAGCCAACCCCCAGCTATGAACACTGAAGCTTTCTTT	CASSQPPAMNTEAFF
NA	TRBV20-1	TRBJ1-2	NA	TGCAGTGCTAGAGATCCAAGGGATGGCTACACCTTC	CSARDPRDGYTF
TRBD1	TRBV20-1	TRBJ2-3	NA	TGCAGTGCTACCCTGACAGGGACCAACACAGATACGCAGTATTTT	CSATLTGTNTDTQYF
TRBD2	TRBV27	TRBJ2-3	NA	TGTGCCAGCAGTTCACTAGCGGGGGGGGGAGATACGCAGTATTTT	CASSSLAGGGDTQYF
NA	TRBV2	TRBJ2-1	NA	TGTGCCAGCAGTGGGGCTGAGCAGTTCTTC	CASSGAEQFF
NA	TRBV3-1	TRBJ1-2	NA	TGTGCCAGCAGCCCTACGGACGTCTATGGCTACACCTTC	CASSPTDVYGYTF
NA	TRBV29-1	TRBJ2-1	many	TGCAGCGTATCCCGGGACCCCGGGAGTGAGCAGTTCTTC	CSVSRDPGSEQFF
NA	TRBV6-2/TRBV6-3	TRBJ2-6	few	TGTGCCAGCAGTTACCCCTACGGGACTGGGGCCAACGTCCTGACTTTC	CASSYPYGTGANVLTF
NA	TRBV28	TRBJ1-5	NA	TGTGCCAGCGACCGCGGGGGGGGCAACGGCAATCAGCCCCAGCATTTT	CASDRGGGNGNQPQHF
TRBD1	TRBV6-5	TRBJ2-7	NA	TGTGCCAGCGGGACAGGGGGTCACGAGCAGTACTTC	CASGTGGHEQYF
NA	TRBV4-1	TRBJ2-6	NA	TGCGCCAGCAGCCAAGATGGAGGTGGGGCCAACGTCCTGACTTTC	CASSQDGGGANVLTF
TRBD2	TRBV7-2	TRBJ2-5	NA	TGTGCCAGCAGCCAACGCGGGGGGGCGCAGGGTCAAGAGACCCAGTACTTC	CASSQRGGAQGQETQYF
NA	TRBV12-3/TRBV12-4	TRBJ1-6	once	TGTGCCAGCAGTTTAAACAGGGTTGGATCACCCCTCCACTTT	CASSLNRVGSPLHF
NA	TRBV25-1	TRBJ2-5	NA	TGTGCCAGCAGTGACAAGGGGAACGAAGAGACCCAGTACTTC	CASSDKGNEETQYF
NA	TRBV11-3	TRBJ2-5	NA	TGTGCCAGCAGCCCCCGCCGACAGGCAACCCAAGAGACCCAGTACTTC	CASSPRRQATQETQYF
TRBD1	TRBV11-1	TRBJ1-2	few	TGTGCCAGCAGCTCCTCCGGGACAGGGCTCTACTATGGCTACACCTTC	CASSSSGTGLYYGYTF
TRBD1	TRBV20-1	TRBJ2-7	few	TGCAGTGCTCCGGTCCTGGACAGGGATAGCGAGCAGTACTTC	CSAPVLDRDSEQYF
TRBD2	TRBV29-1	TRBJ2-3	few	TGCAGCGTATCTAGCGGGGGGCGCACAGATACGCAGTATTTT	CSVSSGGRTDTQYF